The entry below gives a single T cell receptor beta chain sequence along with its context. This CDR3 contains 14 residues. The germline CDR1 and CDR2 sequences are LNHNV and YYDKDF (reference sequence). The germline V and J ends were trimmed by 0 bases and 6 bases, with 8 bases remaining between them. Study processing details: The authors estimated nucleated cell counts from reference gene primer amplification. TCRdb's table, derived via immunoSEQ multiplex PCR, lists solely in-frame clones and lacks some. V, J and clone size are those of that table, while D and trimming were read from the DNA. The sample lists 150,000 to 200,000 clones; about 93% were seen once. This sample is drawn from a study of blood T cell repertoires in COVID-19. For the study at large: There were acute and convalescent COVID-19 samples, and they came from the United States, Italy and Spain. In each case, the material was cDNA or gDNA derived from T cells, B-cell-depleted T cells, or PBMCs.

The sample taken for sequencing was peripheral blood. This chain joins TRBV15 and TRBJ2-2; a possible D gene is TRBD1 (6 bases). The TCR originated in a man aged 50 to 60 with acute or convalescent COVID-19. The CDR3, as DNA: TGTGCCACCAGCAGAGATGGGGGCTCCGGGGAGCTGTTTTTT. It codes for CATSRDGGSGELFF.